The 27 T cell receptor beta chains below all came from one sample that was sequenced in a study of blood T cell repertoires in COVID-19. Assay: immunoSEQ multiplex PCR; the TCRdb copy retains only in-frame clones and omits some. Of roughly 480,000 clones listed, 89% were seen once; the top ten hold roughly 0.9%. Sequenced sample: peripheral blood. Receptor source: a man between 18 and 35 years old with COVID-19, enrolled during active disease.

This chain joins TRBV2 and TRBJ2-1; 16 positions match TRBD2. The V and J ends lost 11 bases and 7 bases, in that order; junction bases with no gene match: 11. This CDR3 comprises 16 residues. The germline gives CDR1 SNHLY, CDR2 FYNNEI. CDR3 coding DNA: TGTGCCTTCTCGGGGACTAGCGGGGGGGCTTGGAATGAGCAGTTCTTC. Translation: CAFSGTSGGAWNEQFF.

This chain's CDR3 is CAWRETGGNQPQHF. The CDR3 coding sequence is TGTGCCTGGAGAGAGACAGGGGGAAATCAGCCCCAGCATTTT. This rearrangement joins TRBV30 to TRBJ1-5, with 9 nucleotides matching TRBD1. Per germline, CDR1 GTSNPN and CDR2 SVGIG (reference sequence). V was clipped by 3 bases and J by 4 bases; unmatched bases: 4. The CDR3 loop spans 14 amino acids.

The chain uses TRBV2 and TRBJ2-3, with a weak D call TRBD2 (5 bases). Germline values: CDR1 SNHLY, CDR2 FYNNEI. V was shortened by 5 bases and J by 5 bases, with 14 bases between the two germline ends. This CDR3 spans 14 amino acids. CDR3 nucleotides: TGTGCCAGCAGTCGTAGCCTAGCCCAAGATACGCAGTATTTT. Its translation is CASSRSLAQDTQYF.

This rearrangement joins TRBV7-8 to TRBJ2-4, with TRBD1 matching 7 bases. The CDR3 length is 15 residues. The ends lost 4 bases at V and 0 bases at J; junction bases unmatched: 3. CDR1 is SGHVS and CDR2 is FQNEAQ in the germline V gene. DNA for the CDR3: TGTGCCAGCAGCTGGGACAGTCTAGCCAAAAACATTCAGTACTTC. Its translation: CASSWDSLAKNIQYF.

This chain links TRBV6-1 with TRBJ1-5; TRBD1 might be the D (5 bases). CDR3 size: 19 residues. Germline values: CDR1 MNHNS, CDR2 SASEGT. Trimming took 4 bases from V and 0 from J, leaving 22 bases between them. The CDR3 DNA is TGTGCCAGCAGTGGTGACTTATCCTCCGACAGCTCTAGCAATCAGCCCCAGCATTTT. Translation gives CASSGDLSSDSSSNQPQHF.

This chain joins TRBV12-3 or TRBV12-4 and TRBJ1-6, with 11 bases aligning to TRBD1. The ends lost 5 bases at V and 16 bases at J; junction bases unmatched: 4. The CDR3 extends over 12 amino acids. The CDR3 loop is CASSDRDRGLHF. For the CDR3, the DNA is TGTGCCAGCAGTGACCGGGACAGGGGGCTCCACTTT.

V gene TRBV5-6 combines with J gene TRBJ2-7, with TRBD2 as a possible D gene (5 bases). The germline gives CDR1 SGHDT, CDR2 YYEEEE. The ends were cut back, 4 bases at V and 2 bases at J, with 22 bases in the middle. This CDR3 has 17 amino acids. The CDR3 DNA follows: TGTGCCAGCAGCCTCCTCGAGGGCGCTGAGATCCCCTACGAGCAGTACTTC. It is translated as CASSLLEGAEIPYEQYF.

The V call is TRBV6-5, the J call TRBJ2-5; 7 nucleotides match TRBD2. Germline V gene data show CDR1 as MNHEY and CDR2 as SVGAGI. The CDR3 runs to 13 residues. After removal of 10 bases from V and 3 bases from J, the junction contained 8 bases not matched to a gene. The CDR3 bases are TGTGCCACGACTGGGGGGGGAAAAGAGACCCAGTACTTC. Translated: CATTGGGKETQYF.

The table lists this clone with a count of one. The chain combines TRBV5-5 with TRBJ2-3; 7 bases align to TRBD2. The V segment lost 0 bases and the J segment 0 bases; nucleotides outside the gene matches: 1. CDR3 length: 15 amino acids. Germline CDR1 and CDR2: SGHKS and YYEKEE (reference sequence). This CDR3 reads CASSLVSGSTDTQYF. The DNA for the CDR3 is TGTGCCAGCAGCTTGGTTAGCGGGAGCACAGATACGCAGTATTTT.

The genes are TRBV19 and TRBJ1-1; perhaps TRBD1 as D (5 bases). The CDR3 runs to 15 residues. Trimming left V 5 bases short and J 4 bases short, with 17 bases between. Germline values: CDR1 LNHDA, CDR2 SQIVND (reference sequence). The CDR3 nucleotides read TGTGCCAGTAGTCCCCGGGCTCCCGGGGGCACTGAAGCTTTCTTT. Residues: CASSPRAPGGTEAFF.

The rearrangement joins TRBV10-2 to TRBJ1-5; TRBD1 agrees at 8 bases. Germline assignment: CDR1 WSHSY and CDR2 SAAADI. The CDR3 is 13 amino acids. V dropped 7 bases and J dropped 2; count of bases not matched to a gene: 1. The CDR3 sequence: CASTTGGNQPQHF. CDR3 sequence (DNA): TGCGCCAGCACGACAGGGGGCAATCAGCCCCAGCATTTT.

This clone was observed once. This chain connects TRBV11-3 to TRBJ2-7; TRBD2 matches 11 bases. Trimming at V came to 3 bases and at J to 1 base, leaving 5 bases not matched to a gene. The CDR3 is 16 residues long. The germline V gene encodes CDR1 SGHNT and CDR2 YENEEA. The CDR3 DNA is TGTGCCAGCAGCTTCGGGACTAGCGGCTTATCCTACGAGCAGTACTTC. Residues: CASSFGTSGLSYEQYF.

This chain connects TRBV5-1 to TRBJ2-7; the match to TRBD2 covers 7 bases. CDR3 length: 15 residues. V shed 3 bases and J 6 bases; nucleotides not matched to a gene: 12. The germline gives CDR1 SGHRS, CDR2 YFSETQ. The CDR3 DNA is TGCGCCAGCAGCTCTGGGGCGGGAGAGGCGGGCGAGCAGTACTTC. Its translation is CASSSGAGEAGEQYF.

Points on this clone: Different DNA sequences within this sample yield the same CDR3. The chain carries TRBV7-9 and TRBJ2-7; no reliable D call. The V and J ends lost 2 bases and 0 bases respectively, with 5 bases between them. The CDR3 sequence is 13 residues long. Germline lookup yields CDR1 SEHNR and CDR2 FQNEAQ (reference sequence). CDR3 sequence: CASSLPGSYEQYF. The CDR3 bases are TGTGCCAGCAGCTTACCAGGCTCCTACGAGCAGTACTTC.

The V call is TRBV7-9, the J call TRBJ1-2, with D perhaps TRBD1 (5 bases). This CDR3 has 15 amino acids. In germline, CDR1 is SEHNR, CDR2 FQNEAQ (reference sequence). V was shortened by 0 bases and J by 8 bases, with 16 bases between the two germline ends. CDR3 in DNA: TGTGCCAGCAGCTTAGCGCGGGGCCAAGGGAGCGGCTACACCTTC. Translating gives CASSLARGQGSGYTF.

The chain recombines TRBV29-1 with TRBJ1-3; no reliable D call. This CDR3 contains 14 residues. V lost 7 bases to trimming and J lost 0 bases, with 13 bases between them. Germline V gene sequence: CDR1 SQVTM, CDR2 ANQGSEA. Written as DNA, the CDR3 is TGCAGCGGTACGAGTGCGAGCTCTGGAAACACCATATATTTT. This gives the protein CSGTSASSGNTIYF.

V is TRBV18 and J is TRBJ2-7, with 11 bases lining up with TRBD2. The CDR3 totals 16 residues. Germline CDR1 KGHSH, CDR2 LQKENI. V trimming: 2 bases; J trimming: 4 bases; junction bases outside the gene matches: 7. CDR3 region: CASSPSVAGGLYEQYF. CDR3 in DNA: TGTGCCAGCTCACCATCCGTAGCGGGGGGGTTATACGAGCAGTACTTC.

This chain uses TRBV7-8 with TRBJ2-1; 8 positions agree with TRBD2. V shed 5 bases, J shed 8 bases, and the junction held 11 bases outside the gene matches. The CDR3 sequence is 15 residues long. In germline, CDR1 is SGHVS, CDR2 FQNEAQ. In DNA, the CDR3 is TGTGCCAGCAGCAAGGGGGAGCGGGAGACCCATGAGCAGTTCTTC. It specifies CASSKGERETHEQFF.

The chain is built from TRBV9 and TRBJ2-3; D may be TRBD1 (6 bases). There are 15 residues in the CDR3. Looked up from germline, CDR1 is SGDLS and CDR2 is YYNGEE. Deletions cut 0 bases from V and 2 bases from J, with 10 bases between. The CDR3 DNA follows: TGTGCCAGCAGCGTAGGGACAGATTCCACAGATACGCAGTATTTT. Its protein is CASSVGTDSTDTQYF.

The V and J genes are TRBV5-6 and TRBJ2-7; 8 positions match TRBD1. V lost 2 bases and J lost 3; bases outside the gene matches: 7. The germline CDR1 and CDR2 sequences are SGHDT and YYEEEE. The CDR3 is made up of 15 amino acids. CDR3 bases: TGTGCCAGCAGCTTAGCTATGGACAGGGACTACGAGCAGTACTTC. It is translated as CASSLAMDRDYEQYF.

The chain combines TRBV7-9 with TRBJ2-1; the match to TRBD2 covers 7 bases. J gave up 8 bases and V 2 bases, and 6 bases lay outside the gene matches. Germline lookup yields CDR1 SEHNR and CDR2 FQNEAQ (reference sequence). This CDR3 region has 14 residues. The CDR3 coding sequence is TGTGCCAGCAGCTTAAGGCGGGAGATCGATGAGCAGTTCTTC. Translating it yields CASSLRREIDEQFF. Full variable domain (remainder filled in from reference TRBV7-9 and TRBJ2-1): DTGVSQNPRHKITKRGQNVTFRCDPISEHNRLYWYRQTLGQGPEFLTYFQNEAQLEKSRLLSDRFSAERPKGSFSTLEIQRTEQGDSAMYLCASSLRREIDEQFFGPGTRLTVL.

This chain uses TRBV7-9 with TRBJ2-7; D may be TRBD2 (5 bases). Germline lookup yields CDR1 SEHNR and CDR2 FQNEAQ (reference sequence). This CDR3 spans 14 amino acids. With 5 bases removed from V and 1 base from J, the gap between germline ends came to 12 bases. CDR3 sequence: CASSPGKGSYEQYF. For the CDR3, the DNA is TGTGCCAGCAGCCCCGGGAAAGGTTCCTACGAGCAGTACTTC.

CDR3 sequence (DNA): TGTGCCAGCAGCTTGGAATTAGCGGGGGGCCGGGAGACCCAGTACTTC. Translated: CASSLELAGGRETQYF. The rearrangement uses TRBV5-5 and TRBJ2-5, with TRBD2 identical over 10 bases. J was trimmed by 5 bases and V by 0 bases; bases with no gene match: 7. This CDR3 has 16 residues. The germline CDR1 and CDR2 sequences are SGHKS and YYEKEE (reference sequence).

The genes are TRBV7-9 and TRBJ2-7; 7 bases map to TRBD1. Germline V gene data show CDR1 as SEHNR and CDR2 as FQNEAQ (reference sequence). The ends lost 5 bases at V and 1 base at J; junction bases unmatched: 5. The CDR3 totals 14 residues. The CDR3 nucleotides are TGTGCCAGCAGCCCTTCGGGACAGTCCTACGAGCAGTACTTC. This gives the protein CASSPSGQSYEQYF.

Note on this clone: The same CDR3 also results from other DNA sequences found in this sample. The V gene is TRBV3-1 (or the pseudogene TRBV3-2), the J gene TRBJ2-5; 16 positions agree with TRBD2. Germline CDR1 reads LGHDT; CDR2 reads YNNKEL (reference sequence). There are 16 residues in the CDR3. Trimming removed 3 bases from V and 5 bases from J; junction bases left unmatched: 3. The CDR3 nucleotides are TGTGCCAGCAGCCAGGGACTAGCGGGAGGGGGTGAGACCCAGTACTTC. Encoded protein: CASSQGLAGGGETQYF.

The CDR3 is CASGLVPRAGGSPGELFF. The CDR3 coding sequence is TGTGCTAGTGGTTTGGTACCTCGGGCAGGGGGATCCCCCGGGGAGCTGTTTTTT. The chain joins TRBV12-5 to TRBJ2-2; 7 positions agree with TRBD1. Trimming took 0 bases from V and 6 from J; bases not matched to a gene: 13. Germline V gives CDR1 LGHNT, CDR2 FRNRAP. This CDR3 is built from 18 residues.

The chain carries TRBV3-1 (or the pseudogene TRBV3-2) and TRBJ2-5; possible D gene TRBD2, 6 bases. The CDR3 is 14 amino acids. The ends were cut back, 3 bases at V and 3 bases at J, with 11 bases in the middle. Germline V gene data show CDR1 as LGHDT and CDR2 as YNNKEL (reference sequence). The CDR3: CASSQHWGEETQYF. CDR3 sequence (DNA): TGTGCCAGCAGCCAGCACTGGGGGGAAGAGACCCAGTACTTC.